This passage covers 27 T cell receptor beta chains from one sample sequenced in a study of T-cell memory formation after mild COVID-19. TCRdb reprocessed the 5' RACE reads with MiXCR, giving one entry per CDR3 protein. The sample carries 250,000 to 300,000 distinct CDR3 sequences, 15% to 20% recorded once. What was sequenced was PBMCs or a T cell subset sorted from them (not recorded which). The receptors derive from a man aged 18-30 years who had mild COVID-19 (a few samples of this study predate the infection). Cell type and time point are not known.

This clonotype has only a few counts. The chain is built from TRBV28 and TRBJ2-5, with 7 bases matching TRBD1. The germline V gene encodes CDR1 MDHEN and CDR2 SYDVKM. The CDR3 has 16 residues. The J segment lost 4 bases and the V segment lost 7 bases, leaving 15 bases of the junction unmatched. The CDR3 region is CASIGVGGAIRETQYF. CDR3 bases: TGTGCCAGCATCGGGGTAGGGGGCGCGATACGAGAGACCCAGTACTTC.

The sample holds a few counts of this clonotype. The V call is TRBV4-2, the J call TRBJ1-2; TRBD1 is a possible D gene (5 bases). CDR3 length: 15 amino acids. The germline V and J ends were trimmed by 3 bases and 3 bases, with 14 bases remaining between them. Germline CDR1 and CDR2: LGHNA and YNFKEQ. Here the CDR3 DNA reads TGTGCCAGCAGCCAGGAATCGACAGAGTACTATGGCTACACCTTC. It translates to CASSQESTEYYGYTF.

This chain joins TRBV10-3 and TRBJ2-5; perhaps TRBD2 as D (5 bases). CDR1 is ENHRY and CDR2 is SYGVKD in the germline V gene. The CDR3 covers 18 residues. The V end was cut by 0 bases, the J end by 5 bases, with 22 bases between. Here the CDR3 DNA reads TGTGCCATCAGTGAGTCGACTACCCCTACATCGGTTCGGGAGACCCAGTACTTC. This translates into CAISESTTPTSVRETQYF.

The sample holds many counts of this clonotype. In DNA, the CDR3 is TGTGCCAGCAGCCTCCGGGACAGCTACGAGCAGTACTTC. Amino acids: CASSLRDSYEQYF. The chain combines TRBV3-1 with TRBJ2-7, with TRBD1 identical over 7 bases. J gave up 3 bases and V 4 bases, and 3 bases lay outside the gene matches. CDR1 and CDR2 (germline): LGHDT, YNNKEL (reference sequence). The CDR3 has 13 amino acids.

This chain uses TRBV5-4 with TRBJ2-1, with D possibly being TRBD1 (6 bases). V gave up 3 bases and J gave up 8 bases, with 12 bases separating them. The germline V gene encodes CDR1 SGHNT and CDR2 YYREEE (reference sequence). This CDR3 has 13 residues. The CDR3 here is CASSSGQFDEQFF. The DNA for the CDR3 is TGTGCCAGCAGCTCCGGACAGTTCGATGAGCAGTTCTTC.

This clonotype was counted a few times. V and J are TRBV2 and TRBJ1-1; D call uncertain. V lost 11 bases and J 1 base, leaving 11 bases between the germline ends. The CDR3 covers 12 residues. From germline, CDR1 is SNHLY and CDR2 FYNNEI. CDR3 sequence: CAGSVGNTEAFF. CDR3 in DNA: TGTGCCGGCTCGGTCGGGAACACTGAAGCTTTCTTT.

This chain joins TRBV3-1 and TRBJ1-1; D is perhaps TRBD1 (6 bases). In germline, CDR1 is LGHDT, CDR2 YNNKEL (reference sequence). This CDR3 is 13 amino acids long. V was shortened by 5 bases and J by 4 bases, with 11 bases between the two germline ends. DNA for the CDR3: TGTGCCAGCAGCAGTAGGGGGGGCACTGAAGCTTTCTTT. It yields the protein CASSSRGGTEAFF.

CDR3 DNA: TGTGCCAGCAGCTTCGGGGTGGTAGAGACCCAGTACTTC. Protein sequence: CASSFGVVETQYF. This chain links TRBV7-2 with TRBJ2-5, with D perhaps TRBD2 (5 bases). V dropped 3 bases and J dropped 4 bases, with 9 bases sitting between them. The germline V gene has CDR1 SGHTA and CDR2 FQGNSA. CDR3 length: 13 residues.

The V gene is TRBV5-4, the J gene TRBJ1-2; TRBD1 agrees at 9 bases. J gave up 3 bases and V 3 bases, and 6 bases lay outside the gene matches. The CDR3 consists of 15 residues. CDR1 SGHNT and CDR2 YYREEE come from the germline V gene (reference sequence). The CDR3 nucleotides are TGTGCCAGCAGCTCCCGGACAGGGGTGGACTATGGCTACACCTTC. Its translation: CASSSRTGVDYGYTF.

J is TRBJ1-6 and V is TRBV4-1; D possibly corresponds to TRBD1 (6 bases). Germline assignment: CDR1 MGHRA and CDR2 YSYEKL. Trimming took 2 bases from V and 6 from J, leaving 11 bases between them. CDR3 size: 15 residues. The CDR3 bases are TGCGCCAGCAGCCAACAGGGGTACTCTAATTCACCCCTCCACTTT. The encoded protein is CASSQQGYSNSPLHF.

The gene calls are TRBV18 and TRBJ2-7, with 7 nucleotides matching TRBD1. Germline V gives CDR1 KGHSH, CDR2 LQKENI. CDR3 length: 13 amino acids. V gave up 2 bases and J gave up 3 bases; unmatched junction bases: 1. For the CDR3, the DNA is TGTGCCAGCTCACCAGGACAGGACTACGAGCAGTACTTC. Protein product: CASSPGQDYEQYF.

This clonotype has only a few counts. The chain links TRBV5-1 to TRBJ2-2, with 7 bases aligning to TRBD2. The length of the CDR3 is 14 residues. After removal of 5 bases from V and 6 bases from J, the junction contained 7 bases not matched to a gene. CDR1 is SGHRS, CDR2 YFSETQ, per germline. DNA for the CDR3: TGCGCCAGCAGAAGACTAGCTCTCTCCGGGGAGCTGTTTTTT. It yields the protein CASRRLALSGELFF.

The genes are TRBV29-1 and TRBJ2-3; D gene unclear. The CDR3 sequence is 12 residues long. Germline lookup yields CDR1 SQVTM and CDR2 ANQGSEA. The V end was cut by 6 bases, the J end by 0 bases, with 7 bases between. The CDR3 nucleotides read TGCAGCGTAAGTTCCAGCACAGATACGCAGTATTTT. It translates to CSVSSSTDTQYF.

The J gene is TRBJ2-1, the V gene TRBV4-1; perhaps TRBD1 as D (6 bases). Germline lookup yields CDR1 MGHRA and CDR2 YSYEKL. The CDR3 has 16 residues. V lost 4 bases and J 4 bases, leaving 17 bases between the germline ends. CDR3 sequence: CASSPGLGAAYNEQFF. CDR3 sequence (DNA): TGCGCCAGCAGCCCTGGGCTGGGGGCGGCGTACAATGAGCAGTTCTTC.

This clonotype showed up just a few times. The chain joins TRBV5-1 to TRBJ2-5; D may be TRBD2 (5 bases). V lost 5 bases and J lost 12, with 20 bases in between. The CDR3 covers 13 residues. Germline CDR1 SGHRS, CDR2 YFSETQ. This CDR3 is CASRKKEAPEEYF. The DNA of the CDR3 is TGCGCCAGCAGGAAAAAGGAGGCCCCCGAGGAGTACTTC.

J is TRBJ1-2 and V is TRBV11-1; 8 bases align to TRBD1. In germline, CDR1 is SGHAT, CDR2 FQDESV (reference sequence). Germline trimming cut 5 bases from V and 8 bases from J; bases unmatched to any gene: 10. CDR3 length: 14 residues. The CDR3 region has the DNA TGTGCCAGCAGCCTTACTCGGACAGGGAGCGGCTACACCTTC. Translating gives CASSLTRTGSGYTF.

This chain joins TRBV18 and TRBJ1-4; D remains ambiguous. Trimming pared 4 bases from V and 8 bases from J, leaving 17 bases between. The CDR3 loop spans 15 amino acids. Germline CDR1 KGHSH, CDR2 LQKENI. DNA of the CDR3: TGTGCCAGCTCACTCCCAAGTCCAGGAGGAGAAAAACTGTTTTTT. Translated, it gives CASSLPSPGGEKLFF.

This clonotype was seen more than once but under ten times. The chain joins TRBV5-1 to TRBJ2-1; TRBD2 agrees at 7 bases. The CDR3 spans 15 residues. Trimming at V came to 0 bases and at J to 3 bases, leaving 3 bases not matched to a gene. Germline values: CDR1 SGHRS, CDR2 YFSETQ. The CDR3 DNA reads as TGCGCCAGCAGCTTGGGCGGGGGAAACTACAATGAGCAGTTCTTC. It translates to CASSLGGGNYNEQFF.

This clonotype has a count of ten or more. This chain connects TRBV5-1 to TRBJ2-1; TRBD1 aligns across 8 bases. V was clipped by 7 bases and J by 8 bases; unmatched bases: 8. Germline V gene lookup returns CDR1 SGHRS and CDR2 YFSETQ. This CDR3 region has 13 residues. CDR3: CASGNQGADEQFF. The CDR3 region has the DNA TGCGCCAGCGGAAACCAGGGGGCTGATGAGCAGTTCTTC.

This clonotype was counted between two and nine times. The chain carries TRBV20-1 and TRBJ2-2; D unresolved. The V end lost 3 bases, the J end lost 1 base, and 6 bases lay between the germline ends. From germline, CDR1 is DFQATT and CDR2 SNEGSKA (reference sequence). The CDR3 contains 13 residues. CDR3 sequence reads: CSARPVNTGELFF. In DNA, the CDR3 is TGCAGTGCTAGGCCGGTGAACACCGGGGAGCTGTTTTTT.

In its sample, this clonotype was seen a few times. The chain recombines TRBV12-3 or TRBV12-4 with TRBJ1-1; 7 bases agree with TRBD1. The V gene end was trimmed by 5 bases and the J gene end by 4 bases; junction bases not matched to a gene: 7. The CDR3 is made up of 14 amino acids. The chain's CDR3 is CASSQQGTTTEAFF. The CDR3 DNA reads TGTGCCAGCAGTCAACAGGGGACCACCACTGAAGCTTTCTTT.

This clonotype was observed a handful of times. This chain joins TRBV7-2 and TRBJ1-2; tentative D call: TRBD1 (6 bases). V lost 7 bases to trimming and J lost 4 bases, with 13 bases between them. From germline, CDR1 is SGHTA and CDR2 FQGNSA. There are 13 residues in the CDR3. The CDR3 protein is CASTLGGGYGYTF. The CDR3 nucleotides read TGTGCCAGCACCCTAGGGGGGGGCTATGGCTACACCTTC.

The chain has TRBV2 and TRBJ1-1; D call uncertain. Deletions cut 7 bases from V and 4 bases from J, with 16 bases between. The CDR3 totals 14 residues. Looked up from germline, CDR1 is SNHLY and CDR2 is FYNNEI. DNA for the CDR3: TGTGCCAGCACCAGGCGGGTTTACGTCACTGAAGCTTTCTTT. Translation: CASTRRVYVTEAFF. Full variable domain (outside the CDR3, taken from reference TRBV2 and TRBJ1-1): EPEVTQTPSHQVTQMGQEVILRCVPISNHLYFYWYRQILGQKVEFLVSFYNNEISEKSEIFDDQFSVERPDGSNFTLKIRSTKLEDSAMYFCASTRRVYVTEAFFGQGTRLTVV.

A few counts support this clonotype. This chain links TRBV6-5 with TRBJ1-1; 10 bases agree with TRBD1. From germline, CDR1 is MNHEY and CDR2 SVGAGI. The length of the CDR3 is 15 residues. The trim removed 5 bases at V and 1 base at J, leaving 4 bases unmatched. CDR3 region: CASSRQGASNTEAFF. Written as DNA, the CDR3 is TGTGCCAGCAGTAGACAGGGGGCGTCGAACACTGAAGCTTTCTTT.

This rearrangement joins TRBV27 to TRBJ1-2; D is uncertain. The CDR3 extends over 12 amino acids. Germline CDR1 is MNHEY and CDR2 is SMNVEV (reference sequence). V was trimmed by 8 bases and J by 4 bases, leaving 11 bases between them. As DNA, the CDR3 is TGTGCCAGCGGTGATCAGTTCTATGGCTACACCTTC. Translated, it gives CASGDQFYGYTF.

This clonotype appeared a few times. The V call is TRBV15, the J call TRBJ2-7; D remains unclear. CDR1 and CDR2 from the germline V gene are LNHNV and YYDKDF (reference sequence). The CDR3 loop spans 13 amino acids. V was cut by 1 base and J by 2 bases, with 6 bases left in between. CDR3 region: CATSRGITYEQYV. CDR3 DNA: TGTGCCACCAGCAGAGGGATTACCTACGAGCAGTACGTC.

The chain has TRBV5-1 and TRBJ2-2; 8 positions agree with TRBD1. Per the germline V gene, CDR1 is SGHRS and CDR2 is YFSETQ. The CDR3 has 16 amino acids. The V gene end was trimmed by 3 bases and the J gene end by 3 bases; junction bases not matched to a gene: 7. The CDR3 region is CASSSQGASHTGELFF. The CDR3, as DNA: TGCGCCAGCAGCTCCCAGGGGGCGAGTCACACCGGGGAGCTGTTTTTT.